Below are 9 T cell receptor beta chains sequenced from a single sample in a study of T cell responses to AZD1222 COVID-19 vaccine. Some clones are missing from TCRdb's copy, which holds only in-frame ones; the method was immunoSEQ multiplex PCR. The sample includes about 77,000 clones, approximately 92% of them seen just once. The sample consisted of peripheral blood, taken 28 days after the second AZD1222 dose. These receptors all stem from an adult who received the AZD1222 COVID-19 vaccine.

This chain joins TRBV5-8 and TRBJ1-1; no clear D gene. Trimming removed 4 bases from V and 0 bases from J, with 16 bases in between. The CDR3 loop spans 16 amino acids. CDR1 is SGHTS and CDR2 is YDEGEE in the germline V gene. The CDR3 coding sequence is TGTGCCAGCAGCGCCCCTGAAGGCGTCATGAACACTGAAGCTTTCTTT. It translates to CASSAPEGVMNTEAFF.

The CDR3 coding sequence is TGTGCCAGCAGCCAAGAGGGCAGGGGGCTTAATTCACCCCTCCACTTT. Amino acid sequence: CASSQEGRGLNSPLHF. The chain recombines TRBV14 with TRBJ1-6, with TRBD1 matching over 8 bases. CDR1 is SGHDN, CDR2 FVKESK, per germline. The CDR3 sequence is 16 residues long. With V trimmed by 0 bases and J by 6 bases, 4 bases remained unmatched.

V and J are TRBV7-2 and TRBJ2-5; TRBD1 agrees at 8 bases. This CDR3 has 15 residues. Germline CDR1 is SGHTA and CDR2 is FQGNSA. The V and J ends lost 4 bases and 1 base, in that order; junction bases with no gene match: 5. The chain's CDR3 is CASSSRTGRQETQYF. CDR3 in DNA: TGTGCCAGCAGCTCCCGGACAGGGCGCCAAGAGACCCAGTACTTC.

The CDR3 DNA is TGTGCCAGCAGTCCCCACAATGACCTAAGGTATAGCAATCAGCCCCAGCATTTT. Translation: CASSPHNDLRYSNQPQHF. This chain joins TRBV27 and TRBJ1-5; D is unclear. The germline CDR1 and CDR2 sequences are MNHEY and SMNVEV (reference sequence). V shed 5 bases and J shed 0 bases, with 20 bases lying between them. The CDR3 consists of 18 residues.

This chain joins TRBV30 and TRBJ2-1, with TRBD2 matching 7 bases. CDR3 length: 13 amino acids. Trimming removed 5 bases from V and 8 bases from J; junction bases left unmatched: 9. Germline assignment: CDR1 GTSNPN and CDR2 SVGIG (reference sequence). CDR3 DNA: TGTGCCTGGGCGCGCGGGAGAGAGTATGAGCAGTTCTTC. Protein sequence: CAWARGREYEQFF.

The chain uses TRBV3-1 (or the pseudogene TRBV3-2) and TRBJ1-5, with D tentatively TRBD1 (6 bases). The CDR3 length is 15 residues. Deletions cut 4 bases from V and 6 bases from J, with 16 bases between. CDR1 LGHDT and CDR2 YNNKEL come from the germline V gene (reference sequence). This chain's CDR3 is CASSRDTGPGQPQHF. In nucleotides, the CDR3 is TGTGCCAGCAGCCGGGACACGGGACCCGGTCAGCCCCAGCATTTT.

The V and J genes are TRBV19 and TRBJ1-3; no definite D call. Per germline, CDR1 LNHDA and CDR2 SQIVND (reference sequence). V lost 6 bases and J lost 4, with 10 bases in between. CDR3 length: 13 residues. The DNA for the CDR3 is TGTGCCAGTAGCCCGTTCGGCGGAAACACCATATATTTT. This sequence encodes CASSPFGGNTIYF.

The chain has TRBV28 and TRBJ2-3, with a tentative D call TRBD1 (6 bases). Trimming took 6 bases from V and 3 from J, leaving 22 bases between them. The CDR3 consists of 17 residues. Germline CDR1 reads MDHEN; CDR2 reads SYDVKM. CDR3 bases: TGTGCCAGCAGGGGTCCTTGGGGGCTTGAAACAACAGATACGCAGTATTTT. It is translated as CASRGPWGLETTDTQYF. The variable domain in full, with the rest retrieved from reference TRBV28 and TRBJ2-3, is DVKVTQSSRYLVKRTGEKVFLECVQDMDHENMFWYRQDPGLGLRLIYFSYDVKMKEKGDIPEGYSVSREKKERFSLILESASTNQTSMYLCASRGPWGLETTDTQYFGPGTRLTVL.

DNA of the CDR3: TGTGCCAGCAGTCAGGCCGGGACAGGTCTTGGAGGGCATGGCTACACCTTC. Translation gives CASSQAGTGLGGHGYTF. The J gene is TRBJ1-2, the V gene TRBV6-6; 8 bases are shared with TRBD1. Germline CDR1 reads MNHNY; CDR2 reads SVGAGI (reference sequence). The ends lost 5 bases at V and 6 bases at J; junction bases unmatched: 17. The CDR3 loop spans 17 amino acids.